This T cell receptor (beta chain) was identified in a study of T cells in Graves' hyperthyroidism and ophthalmopathy. Overall study context: Peripheral blood samples were taken at initial diagnosis, prior to any treatment.

Clinical symptoms, serum thyroxine, TRAb, thyroid ultrasound and orbital computed tomography established diagnosis. A note on this clonotype: What it recognizes is unknown.

V was trimmed by 4 bases and J by 2 bases, leaving 10 bases between them. The CDR3 totals 14 residues. The germline gives CDR1 SGHDT, CDR2 YYEEEE. RNA transcripts were the template for amplifying TCR beta CDR3 regions. Using the HTBI primer set, a first-round RT-PCR was run on the TCR CDR3. TCRdb re-analysed the multiplex PCR reads in MiXCR, keeping a single row per CDR3 protein. The repertoire includes about 640,000 distinct CDR3 sequences, less than 25% of them detected once, and about 35% sits in the top ten. General study findings and limits: Most clonotypes expanded in the thyroid (above 0.001) were also present in blood.

Sequenced material: blood. The clonotype was recovered from a man aged 30 to 45 with Graves' ophthalmopathy. V gene TRBV5-6 combines with J gene TRBJ1-5, with D maybe TRBD1 (5 bases). Written as DNA, the CDR3 is TGTGCCAGCAGCATAATAGGGGGCAATCAGCCCCAGCATTTT. Residues: CASSIIGGNQPQHF. Supplemented by reference TRBV5-6 and TRBJ1-5, the full variable domain reads DAGVTQSPTHLIKTRGQQVTLRCSPKSGHDTVSWYQQALGQGPQFIFQYYEEEERQRGNFPDRFSGHQFPNYSSELNVNALLLGDSALYLCASSIIGGNQPQHFGDGTRLSIL.